A selection of T cell receptor beta chains follows, all from one sample in a study of early T cells in non-severe SARS-CoV-2 infection. TCRdb re-derived calls from the 5' RACE reads in MiXCR, one entry per CDR3 protein. The data show 20,000 to 30,000 distinct CDR3 sequences, roughly 4.1% seen once. Material for sequencing was whole blood. All receptors derive from an adult who was a healthcare worker with PCR-confirmed SARS-CoV-2 infection or an uninfected control (not recorded which). CDR3s include the opening cysteine and the closing phenylalanine or tryptophan. A D gene is named only where the DNA matches it firmly. Size is stated for part of the rows, as once, few or many counts, or as a class when the clone is expanded.

size: -
V: TRBV28
J: TRBJ2-1
D: -
DNA: TGTGCCAGCAGTTTATCTGGTTTCAATGAGCAGTTCTTC
CDR3: CASSLSGFNEQFF

size: many
V: TRBV7-6
J: TRBJ2-2
D: -
DNA: TGTGCCAGCAGCTTTGGCCTAGACACCGGGGAGCTGTTTTTT
CDR3: CASSFGLDTGELFF

size: many
V: TRBV5-1
J: TRBJ2-5
D: TRBD1
DNA: TGCGCCAGCAGCTTAGGGACAGACAAAGAGACCCAGTACTTC
CDR3: CASSLGTDKETQYF

size: few
V: TRBV10-3
J: TRBJ2-1
D: TRBD2
DNA: TGTGCCATCGGTAAGCCCAGCGGGAGGGTTTACAATGAGCAGTTCTTC
CDR3: CAIGKPSGRVYNEQFF

size: many
V: TRBV28
J: TRBJ2-7
D: -
DNA: TGTGCCAGCAGTCCCCGGGCCCGCGGGCAGTACTTC
CDR3: CASSPRARGQYF

size: -
V: TRBV20-1
J: TRBJ2-5
D: TRBD2
DNA: TGCAGTGCTCCGCCTAGCGGTGGGGGAGAGACCCAGTACTTC
CDR3: CSAPPSGGGETQYF

size: many
V: TRBV12-3/TRBV12-4
J: TRBJ2-2
D: TRBD2
DNA: TGTGCCAGCAGCCCTTCTAGCGGGGTCATATCCGGGGAGCTGTTTTTT
CDR3: CASSPSSGVISGELFF

size: many
V: TRBV12-3/TRBV12-4
J: TRBJ1-1
D: -
DNA: TGTGCCAGCAGTTCGTCTTACGGACATCTAAGGGCCACTGAAGCTTTCTTT
CDR3: CASSSSYGHLRATEAFF

size: many
V: TRBV14
J: TRBJ1-1
D: -
DNA: TGTGCCAGCAGCCAAGCAGGGATGAACACTGAAGCTTTCTTT
CDR3: CASSQAGMNTEAFF

size: many
V: TRBV15
J: TRBJ1-1
D: -
DNA: TGTGCCACCAGCAGCCTGGGGGAGACTGAAGCTTTCTTT
CDR3: CATSSLGETEAFF

size: many
V: TRBV27
J: TRBJ1-1
D: -
DNA: TGTGCCAGCAGTTCCCCGACGGGGGGGATATACACTGAAGCTTTCTTT
CDR3: CASSSPTGGIYTEAFF

size: medium-sized
V: TRBV7-9
J: TRBJ2-7
D: -
DNA: TGTGCCAGCAGCTTAGGCCTAGGGAAAAAGGCCTACGAGCAGTACTTC
CDR3: CASSLGLGKKAYEQYF

size: many
V: TRBV21-1
J: TRBJ1-3
D: -
DNA: TGTGCCAGCAGCAAAGTTTGGTGGGACAGGCCGGATACCGGAAACACCATATATTTT
CDR3: CASSKVWWDRPDTGNTIYF

size: many
V: TRBV7-9
J: TRBJ1-5
D: -
DNA: TGTGCCAGCAGCTTATTTGCGGATCAGCCCCAGCATTTT
CDR3: CASSLFADQPQHF

size: few
V: TRBV28
J: TRBJ2-7
D: TRBD2
DNA: TGTGCCAGCAGGCTCCCTAGCGGGAGTGGCTACGAGCAGTACTTC
CDR3: CASRLPSGSGYEQYF

size: many
V: TRBV11-2
J: TRBJ2-7
D: -
DNA: TGTGCCAGCAGCTTATCCCCCCTGACGTACGAGCAGTACTTC
CDR3: CASSLSPLTYEQYF

size: many
V: TRBV7-2
J: TRBJ2-2
D: TRBD2
DNA: TGTGCCAGCAGCTTAACGAGCGGGGGTGGCGGGGAGCTGTTTTTT
CDR3: CASSLTSGGGGELFF

size: many
V: TRBV29-1
J: TRBJ2-1
D: TRBD2
DNA: TGCAGCGTTGTGGGACTAGCGGTCAATGAGCAGTTCTTC
CDR3: CSVVGLAVNEQFF

size: many
V: TRBV4-2
J: TRBJ2-3
D: TRBD2
DNA: TGTGCCAGCAGCCGCGGAATGAGCGGGGACACAGATACGCAGTATTTT
CDR3: CASSRGMSGDTDTQYF

size: many
V: TRBV18
J: TRBJ2-2
D: -
DNA: TGTGCCAGCTCAACATACAGGGACACCGGGGAGCTGTTTTTT
CDR3: CASSTYRDTGELFF

size: -
V: TRBV6-6
J: TRBJ2-3
D: TRBD2
DNA: TGTGCCAGCAGTCCACGGGCTAGCGGGGGCGAAGGTACGCAGTATTTT
CDR3: CASSPRASGGEGTQYF

size: medium-sized
V: TRBV7-9
J: TRBJ2-1
D: TRBD2
DNA: TGTGCCAGCAGCTTCCTAGCGGTAGGAGGGCACAATGAGCAGTTCTTC
CDR3: CASSFLAVGGHNEQFF

size: many
V: TRBV5-1
J: TRBJ1-1
D: -
DNA: TGCGCCAGCAGCCCTGAGACCGCGCCCGGCACTGAAGCTTTCTTT
CDR3: CASSPETAPGTEAFF

size: many
V: TRBV30
J: TRBJ2-7
D: -
DNA: TGTGCCTGGAGTGTAGATGTGTCTTACGAGCAGTACTTC
CDR3: CAWSVDVSYEQYF

size: many
V: TRBV6-4
J: TRBJ2-1
D: -
DNA: TGTGCCAGCAGTTCCGGGCCCCACCCTTCCAATGAGCAGTTCTTC
CDR3: CASSSGPHPSNEQFF

size: few
V: TRBV12-3/TRBV12-4
J: TRBJ1-1
D: -
DNA: TGTGCCAGCAGGGGGGGAAATCTCTTGAACACTGAAGCTTTCTTT
CDR3: CASRGGNLLNTEAFF

size: many
V: TRBV4-1
J: TRBJ1-1
D: -
DNA: TGCGCCAGCAGCCCCGACCCAGGGGCATGGGGAACTGAAGCTTTCTTT
CDR3: CASSPDPGAWGTEAFF

size: -
V: TRBV6-5
J: TRBJ2-7
D: TRBD1
DNA: TGTGCCAGCAGTCCCGGGACAGGATCCTACGAGCAGTACTTC
CDR3: CASSPGTGSYEQYF

size: many
V: TRBV29-1
J: TRBJ2-6
D: -
DNA: TGCAGCGTTGAAGCGGCCTTCGGGGCCAACGTCCTGACTTTC
CDR3: CSVEAAFGANVLTF

size: -
V: TRBV27
J: TRBJ2-7
D: TRBD2
DNA: TGTGCCAGCAGTTTACTAGCGGGAGACGACGAGCAGTACTTC
CDR3: CASSLLAGDDEQYF

size: many
V: TRBV28
J: TRBJ2-7
D: TRBD2
DNA: TGTGCCAGCAGTTCCGGACTAGCGGGAGGGGACGAGCAGTACTTC
CDR3: CASSSGLAGGDEQYF

size: many
V: TRBV29-1
J: TRBJ2-4
D: TRBD2
DNA: TGCAGCGTTGAGGGGGGGTTAGCCAAAAACATTCAGTACTTC
CDR3: CSVEGGLAKNIQYF

size: many
V: TRBV12-3/TRBV12-4
J: TRBJ2-7
D: TRBD1
DNA: TGTGCCAGCAGTTTCCCCGGGACAGGGGGATACGAGCAGTACTTC
CDR3: CASSFPGTGGYEQYF

size: many
V: TRBV3-1
J: TRBJ2-7
D: TRBD2
DNA: TGTGCCAGCAGCCAAGATCGGGGGAGGGGCGCCGAGCAGTACTTC
CDR3: CASSQDRGRGAEQYF

size: few
V: TRBV28
J: TRBJ2-3
D: -
DNA: TGTGCCAGCAGTGGAGACAGGTTCACAGATACGCAGTATTTT
CDR3: CASSGDRFTDTQYF

size: few
V: TRBV12-3/TRBV12-4
J: TRBJ2-2
D: TRBD2
DNA: TGTGCCAGCAGCCAGGGACTAGCCAACACCGGGGAGCTGTTTTTT
CDR3: CASSQGLANTGELFF

size: many
V: TRBV28
J: TRBJ2-1
D: -
DNA: TGTGCCAGCAGCCCAGGAAGCTCCTACAATGAGCAGTTCTTC
CDR3: CASSPGSSYNEQFF

size: many
V: TRBV5-1
J: TRBJ2-7
D: -
DNA: TGCGCCAGCAGCTTGGTACCTTCCTACGAGCAGTACTTC
CDR3: CASSLVPSYEQYF

size: many
V: TRBV18
J: TRBJ1-5
D: TRBD1
DNA: TGTGCCAGCTCAACGACAGGGGGAGCTTTTCCCCAGCATTTT
CDR3: CASSTTGGAFPQHF

size: many
V: TRBV24-1
J: TRBJ2-1
D: TRBD1
DNA: TGTGCCACCAGTGATCCCCGGACAGGGTTTGAGCAGTTCTTC
CDR3: CATSDPRTGFEQFF

size: many
V: TRBV12-3/TRBV12-4
J: TRBJ2-5
D: TRBD1
DNA: TGTGCCAGCACCTTGACAGGGGGCTTCCAAGAGACCCAGTACTTC
CDR3: CASTLTGGFQETQYF

size: many
V: TRBV5-1
J: TRBJ1-1
D: -
DNA: TGCGCCAGCACCGGTCAAAACACTGAAGCTTTCTTT
CDR3: CASTGQNTEAFF

size: many
V: TRBV7-9
J: TRBJ2-2
D: TRBD2
DNA: TGTGCCAGCCTCATAGCGGGAGGCACCGGGGAGCTGTTTTTT
CDR3: CASLIAGGTGELFF

size: many
V: TRBV20-1
J: TRBJ2-1
D: TRBD2
DNA: TGCAGTGCTACTTCTCGGACTAGCGGGAGCTACAATGAGCAGTTCTTC
CDR3: CSATSRTSGSYNEQFF

size: many
V: TRBV7-8
J: TRBJ1-1
D: -
DNA: TGTGCCAGCAGCTCTCATTACGGTGGTGAAGCTTTCTTT
CDR3: CASSSHYGGEAFF

size: few
V: TRBV9
J: TRBJ2-1
D: TRBD2
DNA: TGTGCCAGCAGCCCCCGGACTAGCGGGAAACAGTTCTTC
CDR3: CASSPRTSGKQFF

size: few
V: TRBV5-1
J: TRBJ1-1
D: -
DNA: TGCGCCAGCAGCTCAAGTACGGGGATCCCTGAAGCTTTCTTT
CDR3: CASSSSTGIPEAFF

size: many
V: TRBV7-3
J: TRBJ2-7
D: -
DNA: TGTGCCAGCAGCCCTGGGACTTGGCTATACGAGCAGTACTTC
CDR3: CASSPGTWLYEQYF

size: many
V: TRBV5-1
J: TRBJ2-3
D: -
DNA: TGCGCCAGCAGCTTGAGGGGAACAGATACGCAGTATTTT
CDR3: CASSLRGTDTQYF

size: few
V: TRBV29-1
J: TRBJ2-7
D: TRBD1
DNA: TGCAGCGGAGTAGGACAGGGCGGGTACGAGCAGTACTTC
CDR3: CSGVGQGGYEQYF

size: many
V: TRBV19
J: TRBJ2-1
D: TRBD1
DNA: TGTGCCAGTAAAGGTGATAACAGGGGCCGAAACAATGAGCAGTTCTTC
CDR3: CASKGDNRGRNNEQFF

size: many
V: TRBV28
J: TRBJ2-3
D: -
DNA: TGTGCCAGCAGTTTGACAGGTAGCACAGATACGCAGTATTTT
CDR3: CASSLTGSTDTQYF

size: many
V: TRBV11-2
J: TRBJ2-7
D: -
DNA: TGTGCCAGCAGCTTATTACTTCCCGGGGCCGCGGGACTTTACGAGCAGTACTTC
CDR3: CASSLLLPGAAGLYEQYF

size: many
V: TRBV7-2
J: TRBJ2-3
D: TRBD2
DNA: TGTGCCAGCAGCCCTGGACTAGCGGGGGGCACAGATACGCAGTATTTT
CDR3: CASSPGLAGGTDTQYF

size: many
V: TRBV20-1
J: TRBJ2-5
D: TRBD2
DNA: TGCAGTGCTAGAGATTCCGCGCGGGGGGAGACCCAGTACTTC
CDR3: CSARDSARGETQYF

size: many
V: TRBV12-3/TRBV12-4
J: TRBJ2-7
D: -
DNA: TGTGCCAGCAGCACCCGAGCAGGGCCCTACGAGCAGTACTTC
CDR3: CASSTRAGPYEQYF